Given below is one T cell receptor beta chain in context. The data originate from a study of shared clonotypes between healthy human individuals. The quantity of DNA used in unsorted PBMC replicate PCRs was roughly 300 ng, corresponding to about 30,000 T cell genomes. In the authors' methods: For the immunoSEQ data, sequences were junction-only without quality scores, so filtering differed. Profiling relied on immunoSEQ multiplex PCR, and the TCRdb table lists in-frame clones only, not all of them. The DNA was the basis for D and trimming; V, J and clone size are from that table. The sample holds about 470,000 clones, more than 75% seen once. This CDR3 spans 15 amino acids. V lost 2 bases and J lost 6, with 15 bases in between.

The rearrangement links TRBV5-3 to TRBJ2-1; D might be TRBD1 (6 bases). TRBV5-3 is an open reading frame whose function is uncertain. The TCR originated in a woman aged 40 to 50 in good health. Some clones in this sample may be carry-over from other donors' samples. Sequenced sample: PBMCs. The CDR3 reads CARSFPGHSFNEQFF. The CDR3 region has the DNA TGTGCCAGAAGCTTCCCGGGACACAGCTTCAATGAGCAGTTCTTC.